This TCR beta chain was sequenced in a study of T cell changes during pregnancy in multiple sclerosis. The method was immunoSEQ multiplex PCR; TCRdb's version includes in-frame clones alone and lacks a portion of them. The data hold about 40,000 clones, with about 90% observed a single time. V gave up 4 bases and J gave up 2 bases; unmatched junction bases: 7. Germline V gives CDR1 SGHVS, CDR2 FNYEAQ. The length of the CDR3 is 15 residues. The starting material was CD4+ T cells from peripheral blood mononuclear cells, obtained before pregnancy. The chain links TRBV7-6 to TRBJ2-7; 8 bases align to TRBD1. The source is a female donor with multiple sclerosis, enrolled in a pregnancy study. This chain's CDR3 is CASSSQGAGTYEQYF. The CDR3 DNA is TGTGCCAGCAGCTCCCAGGGGGCGGGGACCTACGAGCAGTACTTC.